This T cell receptor (beta chain) was retrieved from a study of human T cells and chemical hapten exposure. Notes on the study in general: Among TCRs, those above 1 in 1000 frequency were unaffected by DPC sensitization.

Only a few counts were recorded for this clonotype. The antigen is unknown. Time point in this sample: patch test 1, 2 weeks after DPC sensitization. Treatment: therapeutic diphenylcyclopropenone sensitization with weekly scalp DPC. Researchers sampled blood before each patch test went on. Researchers extracted total RNA from unfractionated whole blood. V lost 2 bases and J 6 bases, leaving 16 bases between the germline ends. The CDR3 runs to 14 residues. In germline, CDR1 is SQVTM, CDR2 ANQGSEA. During construction of the library, unique molecular identifiers were attached to individual cDNA molecules for quantitative, reproducible TCR counting. From the RACE reads, TCRdb called clonotypes with MiXCR, one entry per CDR3 protein. Altogether 300,000 to 400,000 distinct CDR3 sequences are present, under 8% being singletons, with the ten largest covering about 8%.

The material sequenced was whole blood, taken in connection with sensitization to the hapten diphenylcyclopropenone (DPC). The sequence was obtained from a woman younger than 35 with alopecia areata. Some clones in this sample may be carry-over from other donors' samples. This chain uses TRBV29-1 with TRBJ1-2; TRBD1 might be the D (5 bases). CDR3 in amino acids: CSVELGREKDGYTF. CDR3 coding DNA: TGCAGCGTTGAATTGGGCAGGGAAAAGGATGGCTACACCTTC.